Below, 16 T cell receptor beta chains from the same sample are listed, as sequenced in a study of cytomegalovirus exposure and HLA in healthy donors. The PCR was carried out with 60 Vbeta primers and 13 Jbeta primers. Repertoires were generated with immunoSEQ multiplex PCR, while TCRdb's copy carries only in-frame clones and drops some. The repertoire holds under 200,000 clones, about 65% seen once, with 2.5% to 3% in the top ten. Specimen: PBMCs. All receptors come from a woman in her 30s in good health and CMV-seronegative.

The CDR3 loop reads CASSPSGAKNIQYF. CDR3 nucleotides: TGTGCCAGCAGTCCCTCAGGTGCCAAAAACATTCAGTACTTC. The chain links TRBV27 to TRBJ2-4; no reliable D call. This CDR3 contains 14 residues. Trimming stripped 5 bases from V and 1 base from J, with 9 bases between. In germline, CDR1 is MNHEY, CDR2 SMNVEV (reference sequence).

This clone was detected only a few times. This chain links TRBV28 with TRBJ2-1; D is possibly TRBD2 (6 bases). Trimming removed 2 bases at V and 9 bases at J, with 14 bases between. Germline V CDR1 and CDR2: MDHEN, SYDVKM. The CDR3 is made up of 14 amino acids. The CDR3 bases are TGTGCCAGCAGTTTAACGTCAATTAGCGGTGAGCAGTTCTTC. It specifies CASSLTSISGEQFF.

The CDR3 protein is CASSLAGDTGELFF. CDR3 DNA: TGTGCCAGCAGTTTAGCGGGAGATACCGGGGAGCTGTTTTTT. J is TRBJ2-2 and V is TRBV28; TRBD2 matches 7 bases. Germline V gene lookup returns CDR1 MDHEN and CDR2 SYDVKM. With 2 bases clipped from V and 5 bases from J, the junction kept 2 bases outside the gene matches. The CDR3 runs to 14 residues.

This chain uses TRBV13 with TRBJ2-2; 8 bases agree with TRBD2. The CDR3 has 13 amino acids. V trimming: 10 bases; J trimming: 3 bases; junction bases outside the gene matches: 4. CDR1 PRHDT and CDR2 FYEKMQ come from the germline V gene (reference sequence). CDR3 in amino acids: CAITGGHTGELFF. CDR3 sequence (DNA): TGTGCCATTACGGGGGGGCACACCGGGGAGCTGTTTTTT.

This clone was found a few times. V gene TRBV5-4 combines with J gene TRBJ2-1, with TRBD2 as a possible D gene (5 bases). The V gene lost 4 bases and the J gene lost 7 bases, with 9 bases spanning the gap. The CDR3 runs to 12 residues. The germline V gene has CDR1 SGHNT and CDR2 YYREEE (reference sequence). The CDR3 region is CASSPSGNEQFF. The CDR3 coding sequence is TGTGCCAGCAGCCCCTCGGGGAATGAGCAGTTCTTC.

This clone was picked up a small number of times. The V and J genes are TRBV14 and TRBJ1-1; D uncertain. V lost 0 bases and J lost 5, with 13 bases in between. The germline CDR1 and CDR2 sequences are SGHDN and FVKESK. CDR3 length: 15 amino acids. CDR3 nucleotides: TGTGCCAGCAGCCAAGAGGGCGTAGAATGGACTGAAGCTTTCTTT. Protein: CASSQEGVEWTEAFF.

The chain employs TRBV29-1 and TRBJ2-1; 14 bases are a match to TRBD2. V dropped 4 bases and J dropped 12; count of bases not matched to a gene: 14. Germline V gives CDR1 SQVTM, CDR2 ANQGSEA. The CDR3 sequence is 16 residues long. The CDR3 region is CSVAEGPGLAGARQFF. In DNA form, the CDR3 reads TGCAGCGTTGCCGAAGGGCCGGGACTAGCGGGAGCTAGGCAGTTCTTC.

In this sample, this clone turned up a few times. The chain uses TRBV28 and TRBJ2-1, with 11 bases identical to TRBD2. Unmatched junction bases numbered 15, after V lost 4 bases and J lost 10 bases. This CDR3 has 17 residues. Looked up from germline, CDR1 is MDHEN and CDR2 is SYDVKM. The CDR3 loop reads CASSSGVLAGAGKEQFF. In DNA form, the CDR3 reads TGTGCCAGCAGTTCCGGGGTACTAGCGGGGGCCGGGAAAGAGCAGTTCTTC.

This clone was recorded once. V usage is TRBV19 and J usage is TRBJ1-5; a possible D gene is TRBD1 (5 bases). Deletions cut 3 bases from V and 6 bases from J, with 12 bases between. Germline V lookup: CDR1 LNHDA, CDR2 SQIVND (reference sequence). The CDR3 covers 14 residues. The CDR3 DNA reads as TGTGCCAGTAGTATCCAGGGAAGGAGTCAGCCCCAGCATTTT. The encoded protein is CASSIQGRSQPQHF. The full variable domain, in which reference TRBV19 and TRBJ1-5 provide the parts outside the CDR3, is DGGITQSPKYLFRKEGQNVTLSCEQNLNHDAMYWYRQDPGQGLRLIYYSQIVNDFQKGDIAEGYSVSREKKESFPLTVTSAQKNPTAFYLCASSIQGRSQPQHFGDGTRLSIL.

The gene calls are TRBV12-5 and TRBJ2-1; D may be TRBD2 (6 bases). V was pared by 7 bases and J by 7 bases, with 17 bases between. The CDR3 contains 14 residues. Germline CDR1 LGHNT, CDR2 FRNRAP. CDR3: CASAGGTGLNEQFF. DNA for the CDR3: TGTGCTAGTGCCGGGGGAACAGGCCTTAATGAGCAGTTCTTC.

The genes are TRBV7-9 and TRBJ2-3; D is unresolved. Germline CDR1 SEHNR, CDR2 FQNEAQ (reference sequence). Trimming pared 5 bases from V and 3 bases from J, leaving 9 bases between. There are 13 residues in the CDR3. The CDR3 sequence is CASSRLLTDTQYF. CDR3 coding DNA: TGTGCCAGCAGCCGATTACTTACAGATACGCAGTATTTT. The entire variable domain, with the rest obtained from reference TRBV7-9 and TRBJ2-3, is as follows: DTGVSQNPRHKITKRGQNVTFRCDPISEHNRLYWYRQTLGQGPEFLTYFQNEAQLEKSRLLSDRFSAERPKGSFSTLEIQRTEQGDSAMYLCASSRLLTDTQYFGPGTRLTVL.

Only one count was recorded for this clone. This chain connects TRBV7-3 to TRBJ2-1, with 13 bases fitting TRBD2. The CDR3 extends over 19 amino acids. V shed 4 bases, J shed 5 bases, and the junction held 14 bases outside the gene matches. Per the germline V gene, CDR1 is SGHTA and CDR2 is FQGTGA. In DNA, the CDR3 is TGTGCCAGCAGCTCCCCTCGGACTAGCGGGAGAGGTTTCCACAATGAGCAGTTCTTC. As protein: CASSSPRTSGRGFHNEQFF.

V is TRBV19 and J is TRBJ1-1, with TRBD1 matching 9 bases. The CDR3 loop spans 16 amino acids. The junction had 15 bases not matched to a gene; V was cut back by 10 bases and J by 3 bases. From germline, CDR1 is LNHDA and CDR2 SQIVND (reference sequence). Here the CDR3 reads CATNPGTGLGYTEAFF. The DNA of the CDR3 is TGTGCCACTAACCCCGGGACAGGGTTAGGGTACACTGAAGCTTTCTTT.

The chain carries TRBV9 and TRBJ2-2; D is undetermined. The CDR3 sequence is 12 residues long. Trimming stripped 0 bases from V and 7 bases from J, with 4 bases between. The V gene's germline CDR1 is SGDLS and CDR2 YYNGEE. CDR3 bases: TGTGCCAGCAGCGTAGCCCACGGGGAGCTGTTTTTT. This sequence encodes CASSVAHGELFF.

The gene calls are TRBV7-2 and TRBJ2-5; D gene unclear. Germline CDR1 is SGHTA and CDR2 is FQGNSA. The CDR3 is 13 residues long. Trimming removed 3 bases at V and 3 bases at J, with 8 bases between. CDR3 sequence reads: CASSFYREETQYF. The CDR3 DNA follows: TGTGCCAGCAGCTTCTACCGGGAAGAGACCCAGTACTTC.

The rearrangement links TRBV5-1 to TRBJ2-7; tentative D call: TRBD2 (5 bases). Germline CDR1 SGHRS, CDR2 YFSETQ. V was trimmed by 4 bases and J by 5 bases, leaving 13 bases between them. CDR3 size: 13 residues. The CDR3 sequence: CASSLPIANEQYF. Written as DNA, the CDR3 is TGCGCCAGCAGCCTCCCTATAGCGAACGAGCAGTACTTC.